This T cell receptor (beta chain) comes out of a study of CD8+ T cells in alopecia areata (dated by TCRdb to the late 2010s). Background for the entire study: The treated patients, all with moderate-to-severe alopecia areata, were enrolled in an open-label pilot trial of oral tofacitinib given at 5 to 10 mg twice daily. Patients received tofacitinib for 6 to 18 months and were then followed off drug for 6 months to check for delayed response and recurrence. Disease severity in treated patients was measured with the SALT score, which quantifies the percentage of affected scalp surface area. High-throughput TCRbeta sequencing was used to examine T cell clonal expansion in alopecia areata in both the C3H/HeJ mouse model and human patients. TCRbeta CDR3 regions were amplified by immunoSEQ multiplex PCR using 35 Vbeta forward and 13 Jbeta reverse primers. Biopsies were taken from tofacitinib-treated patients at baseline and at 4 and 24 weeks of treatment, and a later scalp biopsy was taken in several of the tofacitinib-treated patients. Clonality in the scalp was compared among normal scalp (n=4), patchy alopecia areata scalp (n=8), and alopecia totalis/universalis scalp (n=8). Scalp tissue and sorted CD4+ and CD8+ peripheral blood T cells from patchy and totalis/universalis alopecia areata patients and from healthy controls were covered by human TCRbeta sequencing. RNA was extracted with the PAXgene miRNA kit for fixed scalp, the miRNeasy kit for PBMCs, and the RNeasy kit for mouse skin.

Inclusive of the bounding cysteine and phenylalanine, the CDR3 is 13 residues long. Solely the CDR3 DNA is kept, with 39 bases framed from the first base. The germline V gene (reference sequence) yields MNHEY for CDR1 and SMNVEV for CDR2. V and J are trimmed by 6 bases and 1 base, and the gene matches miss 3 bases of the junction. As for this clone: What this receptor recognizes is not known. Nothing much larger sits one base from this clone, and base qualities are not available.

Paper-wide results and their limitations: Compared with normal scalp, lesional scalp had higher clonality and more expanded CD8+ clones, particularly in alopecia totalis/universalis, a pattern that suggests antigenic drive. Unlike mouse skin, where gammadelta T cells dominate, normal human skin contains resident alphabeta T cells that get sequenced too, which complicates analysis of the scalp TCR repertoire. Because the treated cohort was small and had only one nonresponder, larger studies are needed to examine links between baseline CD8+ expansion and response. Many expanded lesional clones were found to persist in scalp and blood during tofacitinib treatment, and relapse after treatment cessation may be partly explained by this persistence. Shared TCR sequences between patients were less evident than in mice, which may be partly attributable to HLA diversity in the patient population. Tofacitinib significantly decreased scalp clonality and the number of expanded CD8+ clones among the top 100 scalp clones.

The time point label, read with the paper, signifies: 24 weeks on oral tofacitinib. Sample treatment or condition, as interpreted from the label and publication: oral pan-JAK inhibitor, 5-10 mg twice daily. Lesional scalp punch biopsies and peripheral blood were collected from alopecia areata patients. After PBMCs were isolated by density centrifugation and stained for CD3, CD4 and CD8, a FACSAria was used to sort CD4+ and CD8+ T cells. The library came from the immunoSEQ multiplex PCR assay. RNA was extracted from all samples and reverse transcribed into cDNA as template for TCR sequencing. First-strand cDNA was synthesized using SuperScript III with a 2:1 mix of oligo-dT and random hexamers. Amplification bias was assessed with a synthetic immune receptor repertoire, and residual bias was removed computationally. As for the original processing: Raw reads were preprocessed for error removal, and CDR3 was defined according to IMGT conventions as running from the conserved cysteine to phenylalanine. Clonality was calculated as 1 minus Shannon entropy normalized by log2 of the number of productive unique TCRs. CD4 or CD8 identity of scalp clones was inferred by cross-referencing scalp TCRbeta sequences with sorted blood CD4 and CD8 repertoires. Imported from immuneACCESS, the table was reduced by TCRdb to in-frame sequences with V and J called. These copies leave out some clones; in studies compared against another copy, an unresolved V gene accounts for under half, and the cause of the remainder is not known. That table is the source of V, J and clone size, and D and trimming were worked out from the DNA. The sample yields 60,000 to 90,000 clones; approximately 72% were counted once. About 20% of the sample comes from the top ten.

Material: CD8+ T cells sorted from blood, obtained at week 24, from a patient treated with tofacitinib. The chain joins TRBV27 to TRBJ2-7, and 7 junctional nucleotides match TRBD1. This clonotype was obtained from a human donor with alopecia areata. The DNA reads TGTGCCAGCAGCCAGACAGGGTCCTACGAGCAGTACTTC. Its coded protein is CASSQTGSYEQYF.